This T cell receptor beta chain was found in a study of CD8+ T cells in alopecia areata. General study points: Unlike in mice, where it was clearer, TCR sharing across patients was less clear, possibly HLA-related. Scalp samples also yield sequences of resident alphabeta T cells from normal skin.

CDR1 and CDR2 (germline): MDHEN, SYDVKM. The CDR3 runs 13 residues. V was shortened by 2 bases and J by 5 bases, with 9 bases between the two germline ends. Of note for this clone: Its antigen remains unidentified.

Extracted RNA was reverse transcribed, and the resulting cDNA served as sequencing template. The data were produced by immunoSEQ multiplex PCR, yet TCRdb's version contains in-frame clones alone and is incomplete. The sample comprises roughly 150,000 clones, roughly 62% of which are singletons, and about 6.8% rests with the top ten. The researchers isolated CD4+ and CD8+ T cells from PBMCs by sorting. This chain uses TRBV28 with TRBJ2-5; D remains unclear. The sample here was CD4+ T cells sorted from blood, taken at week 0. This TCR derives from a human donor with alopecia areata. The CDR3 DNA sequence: TGTGCCAGCAGTTTACCGACTGGGGAGACCCAGTACTTC. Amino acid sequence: CASSLPTGETQYF.